This TCR beta chain was captured by sequencing in a study of blood T cell repertoires in COVID-19. Study in general: Samples of COVID-19 (acute and convalescent) were obtained from the United States, Italy and Spain. Nucleic acid was either cDNA or gDNA, and it came from T cells, B-cell-depleted T cells, or PBMCs.

A single count supports this clone. Seattle participants joined during active infection and were tracked over time. Produced via immunoSEQ multiplex PCR; TCRdb's table is partial and in-frame only. The sample lists 200,000 to 300,000 clones, 91% occurring once. The specimen was peripheral blood. The TCR originated in a person in their late teens or twenties with COVID-19, enrolled during active disease.

CDR3 protein: CASSLSEKLFF. DNA of the CDR3: TGTGCCAGCAGTTTAAGCGAAAAACTGTTTTTT. This chain connects TRBV6-8 to TRBJ1-4; no clear D gene. Trimming cost V 4 bases and J 8 bases, with 5 bases left between them. Germline loops: CDR1 MNHGY, CDR2 SAAAGT. This CDR3 comprises 11 residues.